Listed below are T cell receptor beta chains from one sample, sequenced in a study of T cell repertoires in cytomegalovirus infection. TCRdb reprocessed the reads via MiXCR and lists one record per CDR3 protein. In the table there are 600,000 to 800,000 distinct CDR3 sequences, 20% to 25% of which are singletons. The sequenced material came from CD8+ T cells from PBMCs. Receptors were obtained from a human donor in good health (CMV status not recorded). Some clones in this sample may be carry-over from other donors' samples. The CDR3 runs from the conserved cysteine through the conserved F or W. A D gene is named only where the DNA matches it firmly. Not all rows give a size; the values are once, few, many and, for expanded clones, a class.

V gene	clone size	J gene	D gene	CDR3 protein	CDR3 DNA
TRBV7-9	NA	TRBJ2-2	NA	CASSSGDGQTNTGELFF	TGTGCCAGCAGCTCCGGAGACGGACAAACGAACACCGGGGAGCTGTTTTTT
TRBV7-9	NA	TRBJ2-2	NA	CASNSRSTGELFF	TGTGCCAGCAACTCCAGGAGCACCGGGGAGCTGTTTTTT
TRBV6-1	many	TRBJ1-3	NA	CASRSGNTIYF	TGTGCCAGCCGTTCTGGAAACACCATATATTTT
TRBV6-5	few	TRBJ2-7	TRBD1	CASSYSRTGETYEQYF	TGTGCCAGCAGTTACTCTCGAACAGGGGAGACCTACGAGCAGTACTTC
TRBV6-2/TRBV6-3	once	TRBJ1-1	NA	CTSSDRRYTEAFF	TGTACCAGCAGTGACAGGCGATACACTGAAGCTTTCTTT
TRBV15	few	TRBJ2-4	TRBD1	CATSRDSAGGSKNIQYF	TGTGCCACCAGCAGAGACTCCGCAGGGGGTTCCAAAAACATTCAGTACTTC
TRBV7-9	many	TRBJ1-2	NA	CASSRDTDYGYTF	TGTGCCAGCAGCCGGGACACAGACTATGGCTACACCTTC
TRBV2	few	TRBJ1-1	NA	CASSDRGPEAFF	TGTGCCAGCAGTGACAGGGGCCCTGAAGCTTTCTTT
TRBV6-5	many	TRBJ2-1	TRBD2	CASSYSGLAMGLNEQFF	TGTGCCAGCAGTTACTCGGGACTAGCCATGGGGTTGAATGAGCAGTTCTTC
TRBV6-5	NA	TRBJ2-2	NA	CASSYQESGELFF	TGTGCCAGCAGTTACCAGGAATCCGGGGAGCTGTTTTTT
TRBV6-4	many	TRBJ2-3	NA	CASSDGGATDTQYF	TGTGCCAGCAGTGACGGGGGGGCCACAGATACGCAGTATTTT
TRBV28	few	TRBJ1-2	TRBD1	CASKPEQGINYGYTF	TGTGCCAGCAAACCGGAACAGGGGATTAACTATGGCTACACCTTC
TRBV6-5	many	TRBJ1-4	NA	CASSTLGEKLFF	TGTGCCAGCAGTACCCTGGGGGAAAAACTGTTTTTT
TRBV6-2/TRBV6-3	many	TRBJ2-5	NA	CASRWAETQYF	TGTGCCAGCAGGTGGGCGGAGACCCAGTACTTC
TRBV23-1	NA	TRBJ1-2	NA	CASSQSSLYGYTF	TGCGCCAGCAGTCAATCGAGCCTTTATGGCTACACCTTC
TRBV6-2/TRBV6-3	NA	TRBJ2-1	NA	CASSSMHSPPYNEQFF	TGTGCCAGCAGTTCGATGCACTCCCCACCCTACAATGAGCAGTTCTTC
TRBV4-1	few	TRBJ2-5	TRBD1	CASSRQGVGETQYF	TGCGCCAGCAGTCGACAGGGAGTAGGAGAGACCCAGTACTTC
TRBV19	few	TRBJ1-6	NA	CASSILNPRGFNSPLHF	TGTGCCAGTAGTATTCTTAATCCCAGAGGATTCAATTCACCCCTCCACTTT
TRBV24-1	NA	TRBJ2-1	TRBD2	CATISGTSGGNEQFF	TGTGCCACCATATCTGGGACTAGCGGGGGAAATGAGCAGTTCTTC
TRBV12-5	many	TRBJ2-3	NA	CASGLGAGAADTQYF	TGTGCTAGTGGTTTGGGGGCCGGGGCGGCAGATACGCAGTATTTT
TRBV27	NA	TRBJ2-7	TRBD1	CASGRQGRLSEYF	TGTGCCAGCGGGCGACAGGGTCGTCTCTCGGAGTACTTC
TRBV5-1	NA	TRBJ2-2	NA	CASSWRADTGELFF	TGCGCCAGCAGCTGGAGGGCGGACACCGGGGAGCTGTTTTTT
TRBV20-1	NA	TRBJ1-2	NA	CSTRTGQPTNYGYTF	TGCAGTACCCGCACGGGGCAGCCAACTAACTATGGCTACACCTTC
TRBV7-9	NA	TRBJ2-3	NA	CASSFLSEEDTQYF	TGTGCCAGCAGCTTCTTATCCGAGGAGGATACGCAGTATTTT